Shown below are 5 T cell receptor beta chains from a single sample sequenced in a study of neurological immune-mediated disorders. TCRdb passed the 5' RACE reads through MiXCR, listing each CDR3 protein once. The data show roughly 120,000 distinct CDR3 sequences, more than 2.5% seen once. Sequencing was performed on PBMCs. Receptors were obtained from a woman in her thirties with multiple sclerosis.

This clonotype was detected ten times or more. The chain uses TRBV5-1 and TRBJ2-7; tentative D call: TRBD1 (6 bases). Trimming removed 7 bases from V and 0 bases from J, with 20 bases in between. The CDR3 is 16 residues long. Germline CDR1 and CDR2: SGHRS and YFSETQ. The CDR3 bases are TGCGCCAGCGTCCGCATCCCAGGGGTTCCCTCCTACGAGCAGTACTTC. Residues: CASVRIPGVPSYEQYF.

This clonotype was counted at least ten times. The chain has TRBV7-7 and TRBJ1-4; D is unresolved. This CDR3 spans 18 amino acids. Per germline, CDR1 SSHAT and CDR2 FNYEAQ (reference sequence). Trimming took 1 base from V and 0 from J, leaving 15 bases between them. This chain's CDR3 is CASSLVLRVTATNEKLFF. CDR3 in DNA: TGTGCCAGCAGCTTAGTTTTAAGGGTGACTGCAACTAATGAAAAACTGTTTTTT.

A few counts support this clonotype. V and J are TRBV18 and TRBJ2-5; D uncertain. The germline V and J ends were trimmed by 1 base and 2 bases, with 2 bases remaining between them. This CDR3 contains 12 residues. Germline V gives CDR1 KGHSH, CDR2 LQKENI. The CDR3 DNA follows: TGTGCCAGCTCACCACAGCAAGAGACCCAGTACTTC. It codes for CASSPQQETQYF.

This clonotype was seen many times. This chain joins TRBV5-6 and TRBJ1-2; D unresolved. Trimming cost V 3 bases and J 8 bases, with 17 bases left between them. CDR1 is SGHDT, CDR2 YYEEEE, per germline. This CDR3 has 14 residues. The CDR3 here is CASSSPGGKGGYTF. The CDR3 bases are TGTGCCAGCAGCTCTCCTGGCGGAAAGGGAGGCTACACCTTC.

In this sample, this clonotype turned up many times. The chain has TRBV24-1 and TRBJ2-1; 9 positions match TRBD2. This CDR3 region has 16 residues. Germline loops: CDR1 KGHDR, CDR2 SFDVKD. The ends lost 4 bases at V and 0 bases at J; junction bases unmatched: 3. The CDR3 spells CATSDSSGVSYNEQFF. The CDR3 region has the DNA TGTGCCACCAGTGACTCTAGCGGGGTCTCCTACAATGAGCAGTTCTTC.